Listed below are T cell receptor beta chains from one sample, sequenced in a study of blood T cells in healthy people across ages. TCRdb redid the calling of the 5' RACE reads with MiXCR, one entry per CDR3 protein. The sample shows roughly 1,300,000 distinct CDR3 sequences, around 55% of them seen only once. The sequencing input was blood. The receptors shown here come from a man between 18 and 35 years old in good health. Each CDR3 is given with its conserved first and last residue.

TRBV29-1,CSGTTGGSTDTQYF
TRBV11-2,CASSSFREIDTEAFF
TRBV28,CASSQIQNNYGYTF
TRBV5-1,CASSSLAGDSGSEQFF
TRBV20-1,CSARAQRKTQYF
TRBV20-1,CSAAPRRGSQETQYF
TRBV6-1,CASSENSYEQFF
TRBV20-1,CSARDGGTGVETQYF
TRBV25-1,CASSESTGSPLHF
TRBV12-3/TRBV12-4,CASSPHRGRSYEQYF
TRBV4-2,CASSQDIQGAYGYTF
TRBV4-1,CASSPLPGSAETQYF
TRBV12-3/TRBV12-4,CASSKGQGNTEAFF
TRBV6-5,CASSYAGGETQYF
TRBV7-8,CASSPGGLDEQFF
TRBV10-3,CAIRPDRGETQYF
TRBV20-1,CSARDKGNYGYTF
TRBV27,CASSLYGGANNEQFF
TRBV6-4,CASSDGGGSYNEQFF
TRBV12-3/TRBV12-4,CASSFEYAGGAKDGYTF
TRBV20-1,CSARSGGVQLAGANEQFF
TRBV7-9,CASSRRQVPYGYTF
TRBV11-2,CASSSGHTNQPQHF
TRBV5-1,CASRVREADTGELFF
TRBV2,CASRPGTDTYEQYF
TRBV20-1,CSAREVNTDTQYF
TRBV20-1,CSARWGAYEQYF